This TCR beta chain appears in the sequencing data of a study of breast tumors, draining lymph nodes, adjacent tissues. Study-level points and caveats: Tumor T cell lymph node origin was a supported hypothesis, not proven.

TCRdb recomputed calls from the multiplex PCR reads with MiXCR, one row per CDR3 protein. The profile shows 10,000 to 15,000 distinct CDR3 sequences, 55% to 75% of them singletons. Germline CDR1 and CDR2: LGHNA and YNFKEQ. With 1 base clipped from V and 5 bases from J, the junction kept 13 bases outside the gene matches. There are 17 residues in the CDR3. By sample fraction, this clonotype is medium-sized. Its matching antigen is unknown. The clonotype originates from a female donor with breast cancer. Some clones in this sample may be carry-over from other donors' samples. The source material was tumor-adjacent breast tissue. The rearrangement uses TRBV4-2 and TRBJ2-5, with TRBD1 identical over 7 bases. Here the CDR3 DNA reads TGTGCCAGCAGCCAAGTTGTAGGGGGCGCTTCAGGGGAGACCCAGTACTTC. Its protein is CASSQVVGGASGETQYF.